Below are 31 T cell receptor beta chains sequenced from a single sample in a study of blood T cell repertoires in COVID-19. Assay: immunoSEQ multiplex PCR; the TCRdb copy retains only in-frame clones and omits some. The profile shows approximately 150,000 clones, roughly 85% of them singletons. Sequencing input: PBMCs or T cells enriched from blood (not recorded which). These receptor sequences come from a woman in her sixties or seventies in a cohort exposed to, infected with or recovered from COVID-19 (not recorded which).

The rearrangement links TRBV5-1 to TRBJ2-1, with 7 bases aligning to TRBD2. CDR3 length: 15 amino acids. After removal of 3 bases from V and 0 bases from J, the junction contained 3 bases not matched to a gene. The germline gives CDR1 SGHRS, CDR2 YFSETQ. CDR3 region: CASSSSSGSYNEQFF. The CDR3 region has the DNA TGCGCCAGCAGCTCCTCTAGCGGCTCCTACAATGAGCAGTTCTTC.

The genes are TRBV3-1 (or the pseudogene TRBV3-2) and TRBJ2-1, with TRBD2 identical over 10 bases. V lost 3 bases, J lost 7 bases, and 9 bases stayed unmatched. Germline CDR1 is LGHDT and CDR2 is YNNKEL (reference sequence). This CDR3 comprises 16 residues. The CDR3 here is CASSHTGTSDGNEQFF. CDR3 in DNA: TGTGCCAGCAGCCACACCGGGACTAGCGATGGTAATGAGCAGTTCTTC.

This clone was picked up a small number of times. The CDR3 DNA reads TGTGCCAGCAGCTTCGGGACAGGGGGTTATGGCTACACCTTC. The encoded protein is CASSFGTGGYGYTF. The chain has TRBV5-4 and TRBJ1-2; the match to TRBD1 covers 11 bases. There are 14 residues in the CDR3. Looked up from germline, CDR1 is SGHNT and CDR2 is YYREEE (reference sequence). V lost 2 bases and J lost 5; bases outside the gene matches: 2.

This chain connects TRBV28 to TRBJ1-5, with 7 bases identical to TRBD1. Germline CDR1 MDHEN, CDR2 SYDVKM. The CDR3 covers 15 residues. V shed 3 bases, J shed 2 bases, and the junction held 4 bases outside the gene matches. In nucleotides, the CDR3 is TGTGCCAGCAGTTTGGGACAGTTAGGCAATCAGCCCCAGCATTTT. It encodes CASSLGQLGNQPQHF.

This clone occurred a few times. CDR3 in amino acids: CASSLGTTSGNTIYF. The CDR3 DNA reads TGTGCCAGCAGTTTGGGCACCACATCTGGAAACACCATATATTTT. This sequence joins TRBV28 and TRBJ1-3; D is uncertain. The CDR3 runs to 15 residues. V was cut by 3 bases and J by 1 base, with 10 bases left in between. Germline V gives CDR1 MDHEN, CDR2 SYDVKM.

V and J are TRBV6-5 and TRBJ2-7, with 7 nucleotides matching TRBD1. The CDR3 spans 13 residues. CDR1 and CDR2 (germline): MNHEY, SVGAGI. V was pared by 4 bases and J by 4 bases, with 4 bases of the junction left unmatched. This chain's CDR3 is CASSFGTAYEQYF. The CDR3 coding sequence is TGTGCCAGCAGTTTCGGGACAGCATACGAGCAGTACTTC.

V gene TRBV18 combines with J gene TRBJ1-1; a possible D gene is TRBD1 (5 bases). The CDR3 has 13 residues. In germline, CDR1 is KGHSH, CDR2 LQKENI. The germline V and J ends were trimmed by 0 bases and 11 bases, with 13 bases remaining between them. Here the CDR3 DNA reads TGTGCCAGCTCACCACCATGGCAGGGATACGCTTTCTTT. This gives the protein CASSPPWQGYAFF.

The CDR3 loop reads CASGGVDSNQPQHF. CDR3 sequence (DNA): TGTGCCAGCGGTGGAGTCGATAGCAATCAGCCCCAGCATTTT. This chain links TRBV7-9 with TRBJ1-5; no firm D call. Germline V gives CDR1 SEHNR, CDR2 FQNEAQ (reference sequence). The V gene lost 8 bases and the J gene lost 0 bases, with 11 bases spanning the gap. The CDR3 spans 14 residues.

This clone was seen only a few times. The V gene is TRBV4-3, the J gene TRBJ2-1, with a possible D match to TRBD2 (6 bases). V was clipped by 0 bases and J by 9 bases, with 12 bases between them. Germline V CDR1 and CDR2: LGHNA, YSLEER. This CDR3 contains 14 residues. CDR3 sequence reads: CASSQDSGGIEQFF. The CDR3 bases are TGCGCCAGCAGCCAAGATTCTGGCGGGATTGAGCAGTTCTTC.

The chain has TRBV18 and TRBJ2-3; 15 bases map to TRBD2. Germline-derived CDR1 and CDR2 are KGHSH and LQKENI. This CDR3 spans 18 amino acids. Unmatched junction bases numbered 10, after V lost 3 bases and J lost 6 bases. CDR3 DNA sequence: TGTGCCAGCTCACCGAATAGAGGACTAGCGGGAGGGCCGGATACGCAGTATTTT. This gives the protein CASSPNRGLAGGPDTQYF. Combining the CDR3 with reference TRBV18 and TRBJ2-3 gives the whole variable domain NAGVMQNPRHLVRRRGQEARLRCSPMKGHSHVYWYRQLPEEGLKFMVYLQKENIIDESGMPKERFSAEFPKEGPSILRIQQVVRGDSAAYFCASSPNRGLAGGPDTQYFGPGTRLTVL.

The chain couples TRBV18 to TRBJ2-5, with D unresolved. This CDR3 comprises 14 residues. Trimming shortened V by 0 bases and J by 5 bases, and 10 bases separated the two germline ends. Germline values: CDR1 KGHSH, CDR2 LQKENI. The CDR3 protein is CASSPPNIQETQYF. The CDR3 nucleotides read TGTGCCAGCTCACCACCAAACATTCAGGAGACCCAGTACTTC.

The rearrangement joins TRBV5-1 to TRBJ2-7, with 12 bases matching TRBD1. The V segment lost 0 bases and the J segment 6 bases; nucleotides outside the gene matches: 4. The CDR3 length is 15 residues. CDR1 is SGHRS and CDR2 is YFSETQ in the germline V gene. The CDR3 spells CASSLAGQGAGEQYF. Written as DNA, the CDR3 is TGCGCCAGCAGCTTGGCGGGACAGGGGGCTGGCGAGCAGTACTTC.

Only one count was recorded for this clone. The rearrangement links TRBV19 to TRBJ2-1; 7 bases are a match to TRBD1. Germline V gene data show CDR1 as LNHDA and CDR2 as SQIVND (reference sequence). CDR3 size: 15 residues. Trimming cost V 5 bases and J 0 bases; bases outside gene matches: 4. In DNA, the CDR3 is TGTGCCAGTAGTCGACAGGGAACCTCCTACAATGAGCAGTTCTTC. It yields the protein CASSRQGTSYNEQFF.

The CDR3 nucleotides read TGTGCCAGCAGTGAAGCGTTGCAGGGGGGTGCCTACGAGCAGTACTTC. Protein sequence: CASSEALQGGAYEQYF. The chain is built from TRBV6-1 and TRBJ2-7; tentative D call: TRBD1 (7 bases). Trimming took off 0 bases at V and 2 bases at J, with 14 bases between the two ends. The V gene's germline CDR1 is MNHNS and CDR2 SASEGT. This CDR3 has 16 amino acids.

The V call is TRBV10-2, the J call TRBJ1-5, with D perhaps matching TRBD1 (6 bases). In germline, CDR1 is WSHSY, CDR2 SAAADI. V was clipped by 7 bases and J by 7 bases, with 17 bases between them. This CDR3 spans 14 amino acids. CDR3 amino acids: CASTFGQFSQPQHF. CDR3 sequence (DNA): TGCGCCAGCACCTTTGGACAGTTTAGCCAGCCCCAGCATTTT.

CDR3 in amino acids: CASRGRGPYEQYF. The CDR3 DNA reads TGTGCCAGCAGAGGCAGGGGCCCCTACGAGCAGTACTTC. The J gene is TRBJ2-7, the V gene TRBV27; a possible D gene is TRBD1 (6 bases). This CDR3 region has 13 residues. The germline V gene has CDR1 MNHEY and CDR2 SMNVEV (reference sequence). V was trimmed by 6 bases and J by 2 bases, leaving 11 bases between them.

The gene calls are TRBV19 and TRBJ2-7, with 10 bases that match TRBD2. The CDR3 covers 16 residues. V lost 1 base, J lost 7 bases, and 10 bases stayed unmatched. Germline-derived CDR1 and CDR2 are LNHDA and SQIVND (reference sequence). Here the CDR3 reads CASSIVVAGGRGEQYF. The CDR3 DNA reads as TGTGCCAGTAGTATAGTGGTAGCGGGAGGCCGGGGGGAGCAGTACTTC.

CDR3 in DNA: TGTGCCAGCAGTTACTCGATGGTAGCGGGAGTTTCGGAGCAGTTCTTC. Protein: CASSYSMVAGVSEQFF. The chain carries TRBV6-5 and TRBJ2-1, with 9 bases lining up with TRBD2. This CDR3 has 16 residues. CDR1 and CDR2 (germline): MNHEY, SVGAGI. V dropped 0 bases and J dropped 10; count of bases not matched to a gene: 10.

This clone was counted once. The chain joins TRBV11-2 to TRBJ2-3; TRBD1 agrees at 7 bases. With 10 bases clipped from V and 3 bases from J, the junction kept 10 bases outside the gene matches. CDR3 length: 14 residues. Looked up from germline, CDR1 is SGHAT and CDR2 is FQNNGV. The CDR3 sequence: CATKKQGMTDTQYF. The CDR3 DNA sequence: TGTGCCACCAAAAAACAGGGGATGACAGATACGCAGTATTTT.

The chain couples TRBV13 to TRBJ2-1, with TRBD2 identical over 11 bases. The V segment lost 4 bases and the J segment 4 bases; nucleotides outside the gene matches: 6. This CDR3 has 16 amino acids. The germline V gene encodes CDR1 PRHDT and CDR2 FYEKMQ (reference sequence). In DNA form, the CDR3 reads TGTGCCAGCAGCTCGTGGACTAGCGGGCGATACAATGAGCAGTTCTTC. Translating it yields CASSSWTSGRYNEQFF.

The CDR3: CASSGLAGSSSYNEQFF. CDR3 in DNA: TGTGCCAGCAGCGGACTAGCGGGATCCAGCTCCTACAATGAGCAGTTCTTC. This chain links TRBV28 with TRBJ2-1, with 12 bases matching TRBD2. Trimming cost V 6 bases and J 0 bases; bases outside gene matches: 6. Germline V lookup: CDR1 MDHEN, CDR2 SYDVKM. This CDR3 region has 17 residues.

A single count supports this clone. The gene calls are TRBV28 and TRBJ1-4; a possible D gene is TRBD1 (5 bases). The V end lost 6 bases, the J end lost 8 bases, and 10 bases lay between the germline ends. This CDR3 has 12 residues. Germline V gene data show CDR1 as MDHEN and CDR2 as SYDVKM. CDR3 sequence (DNA): TGTGCCAGCAGCCCGAGACAGGAAAAACTGTTTTTT. It specifies CASSPRQEKLFF.

This clone has more than one count but fewer than ten. The chain joins TRBV6-2 or TRBV6-3 to TRBJ2-7, with 8 nucleotides matching TRBD2. The V segment lost 6 bases and the J segment 1 base; nucleotides outside the gene matches: 8. This CDR3 comprises 15 residues. Germline values: CDR1 MNHEY, CDR2 SVGEGT. The CDR3 spells CASSLRAGASYEQYF. The CDR3 DNA follows: TGTGCCAGCAGCCTGAGAGCGGGAGCGTCCTACGAGCAGTACTTC.

The chain joins TRBV27 to TRBJ1-4; D remains ambiguous. The germline V and J ends were trimmed by 5 bases and 1 base, with 11 bases remaining between them. Germline V gene data show CDR1 as MNHEY and CDR2 as SMNVEV (reference sequence). The CDR3 consists of 15 residues. The CDR3 loop reads CASSQNGGTNEKLFF. The CDR3 DNA sequence: TGTGCCAGCAGTCAAAACGGTGGAACTAATGAAAAACTGTTTTTT.

V usage is TRBV27 and J usage is TRBJ2-5; 11 bases are shared with TRBD1. The junction had 7 bases not matched to a gene; V was cut back by 5 bases and J by 5 bases. CDR3 length equals 15 residues. The V gene's germline CDR1 is MNHEY and CDR2 SMNVEV (reference sequence). The CDR3 reads CASSPGDRGWETQYF. The CDR3, as DNA: TGTGCCAGCAGTCCCGGGGACAGGGGGTGGGAGACCCAGTACTTC.

This rearrangement joins TRBV5-1 to TRBJ2-5; 9 nucleotides line up with TRBD1. This CDR3 spans 14 amino acids. The J segment lost 5 bases and the V segment lost 4 bases, leaving 6 bases of the junction unmatched. CDR1 and CDR2 from the germline V gene are SGHRS and YFSETQ. The CDR3 reads CASSPRGQGETQYF. The DNA for the CDR3 is TGCGCCAGCAGCCCGAGAGGACAGGGGGAGACCCAGTACTTC.

J is TRBJ2-2 and V is TRBV27, with TRBD2 matching over 13 bases. This CDR3 region has 20 residues. Looked up from germline, CDR1 is MNHEY and CDR2 is SMNVEV (reference sequence). The J segment lost 3 bases and the V segment lost 5 bases, leaving 15 bases of the junction unmatched. For the CDR3, the DNA is TGTGCCAGCAGTCCCAAGAGGACTAGCGGGAGCCATCGGGACACCGGGGAGCTGTTTTTT. Protein: CASSPKRTSGSHRDTGELFF.

The chain has TRBV9 and TRBJ2-5; D is unresolved. The CDR3 sequence is 13 residues long. Germline lookup yields CDR1 SGDLS and CDR2 YYNGEE. The V end was cut by 2 bases, the J end by 1 base, with 6 bases between. The DNA of the CDR3 is TGTGCCAGCAGCGTGGAGAGCCAAGAGACCCAGTACTTC. Translating gives CASSVESQETQYF.

The chain has TRBV4-1 and TRBJ2-1; TRBD2 is a possible D gene (5 bases). CDR1 is MGHRA and CDR2 is YSYEKL in the germline V gene. V was clipped by 4 bases and J by 9 bases, with 19 bases between them. The CDR3 contains 15 residues. CDR3 sequence reads: CASSPSPGSRSEQFF. In DNA, the CDR3 is TGCGCCAGCAGCCCCTCGCCGGGAAGCAGGTCTGAGCAGTTCTTC.

This rearrangement joins TRBV4-1 to TRBJ2-2; TRBD1 matches at 7 bases. Trimming took 3 bases from V and 6 from J; bases not matched to a gene: 4. Germline assignment: CDR1 MGHRA and CDR2 YSYEKL. The CDR3 spans 14 residues. This CDR3 reads CASSQTGFPGELFF. The CDR3, as DNA: TGCGCCAGCAGCCAGACAGGGTTCCCCGGGGAGCTGTTTTTT.

The genes are TRBV10-2 and TRBJ2-3; D might be TRBD2 (6 bases). Germline CDR1 WSHSY, CDR2 SAAADI. The CDR3 covers 16 residues. Trimming took off 3 bases at V and 2 bases at J, with 15 bases between the two ends. CDR3 protein: CASSDGSGAITDTQYF. The CDR3 DNA follows: TGCGCCAGCAGTGATGGGTCGGGAGCTATCACAGATACGCAGTATTTT.